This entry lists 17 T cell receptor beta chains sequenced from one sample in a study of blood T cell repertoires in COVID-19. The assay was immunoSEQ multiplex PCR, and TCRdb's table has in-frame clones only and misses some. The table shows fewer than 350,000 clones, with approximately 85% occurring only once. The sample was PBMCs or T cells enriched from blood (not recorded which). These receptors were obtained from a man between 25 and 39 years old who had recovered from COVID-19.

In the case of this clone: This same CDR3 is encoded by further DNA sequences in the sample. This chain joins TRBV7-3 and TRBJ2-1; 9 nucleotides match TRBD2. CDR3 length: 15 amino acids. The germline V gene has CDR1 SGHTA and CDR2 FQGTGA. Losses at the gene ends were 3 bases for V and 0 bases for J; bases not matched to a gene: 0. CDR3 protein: CASSFSGGSYNEQFF. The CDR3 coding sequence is TGTGCCAGCAGCTTTAGCGGGGGCTCCTACAATGAGCAGTTCTTC.

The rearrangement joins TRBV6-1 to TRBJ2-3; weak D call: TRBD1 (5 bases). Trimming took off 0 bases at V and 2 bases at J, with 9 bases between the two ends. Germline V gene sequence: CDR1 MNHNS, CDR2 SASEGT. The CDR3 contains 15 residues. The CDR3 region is CASSEAPRDTDTQYF. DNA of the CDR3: TGTGCCAGCAGTGAAGCGCCCAGGGACACAGATACGCAGTATTTT.

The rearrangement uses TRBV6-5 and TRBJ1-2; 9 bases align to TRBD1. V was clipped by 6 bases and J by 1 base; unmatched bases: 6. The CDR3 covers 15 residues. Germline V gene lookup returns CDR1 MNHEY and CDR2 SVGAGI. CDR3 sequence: CASRTRDRDNYGYTF. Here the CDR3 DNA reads TGTGCCAGCAGGACCCGGGACAGGGATAACTATGGCTACACCTTC.

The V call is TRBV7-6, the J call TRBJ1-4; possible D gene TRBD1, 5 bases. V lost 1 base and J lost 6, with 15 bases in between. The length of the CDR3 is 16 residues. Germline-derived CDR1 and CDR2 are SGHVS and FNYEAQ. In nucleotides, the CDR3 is TGTGCCAGCAGCTTAGGCCACAGGAACCTTTATGAAAAACTGTTTTTT. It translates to CASSLGHRNLYEKLFF. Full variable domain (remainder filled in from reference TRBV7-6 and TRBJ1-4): GAGVSQSPRYKVTKRGQDVALRCDPISGHVSLYWYRQALGQGPEFLTYFNYEAQQDKSGLPNDRFSAERPEGSISTLTIQRTEQRDSAMYRCASSLGHRNLYEKLFFGSGTQLSVL.

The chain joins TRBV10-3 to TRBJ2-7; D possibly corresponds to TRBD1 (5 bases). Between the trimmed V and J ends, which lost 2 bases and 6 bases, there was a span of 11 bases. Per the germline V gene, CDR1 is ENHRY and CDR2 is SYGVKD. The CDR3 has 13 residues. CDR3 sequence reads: CAISERGLGEQYF. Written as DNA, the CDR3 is TGTGCCATCAGTGAGAGGGGCCTAGGCGAGCAGTACTTC.

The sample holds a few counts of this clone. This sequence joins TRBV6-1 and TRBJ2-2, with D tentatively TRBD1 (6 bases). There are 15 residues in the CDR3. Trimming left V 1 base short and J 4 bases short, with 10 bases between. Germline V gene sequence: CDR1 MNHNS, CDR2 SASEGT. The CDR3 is CASSEGPGATGELFF. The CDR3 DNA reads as TGTGCCAGCAGTGAAGGTCCAGGGGCCACCGGGGAGCTGTTTTTT.

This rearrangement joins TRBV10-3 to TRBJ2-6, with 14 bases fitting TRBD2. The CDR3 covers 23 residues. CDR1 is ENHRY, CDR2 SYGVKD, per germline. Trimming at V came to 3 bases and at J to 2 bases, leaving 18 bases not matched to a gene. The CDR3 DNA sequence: TGTGCCATCAGTGATCCGACTAGCGGGGGGGCTGTCGCCTCTGTTGCTGGGGCCAACGTCCTGACTTTC. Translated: CAISDPTSGGAVASVAGANVLTF.

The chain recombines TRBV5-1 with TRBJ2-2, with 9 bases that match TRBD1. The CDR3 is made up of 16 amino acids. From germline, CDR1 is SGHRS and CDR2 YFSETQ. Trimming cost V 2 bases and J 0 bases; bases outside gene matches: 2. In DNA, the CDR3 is TGCGCCAGCAGCTTTAGGACAGGGGCGAACACCGGGGAGCTGTTTTTT. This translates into CASSFRTGANTGELFF.

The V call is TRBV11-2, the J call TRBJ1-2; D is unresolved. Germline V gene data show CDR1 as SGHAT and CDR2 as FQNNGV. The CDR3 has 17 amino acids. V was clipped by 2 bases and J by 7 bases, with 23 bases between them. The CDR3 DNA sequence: TGTGCCAGCAGCTTACCCTTCAGACCGGGGAAGGTGGGTGGCTACACCTTC. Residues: CASSLPFRPGKVGGYTF.

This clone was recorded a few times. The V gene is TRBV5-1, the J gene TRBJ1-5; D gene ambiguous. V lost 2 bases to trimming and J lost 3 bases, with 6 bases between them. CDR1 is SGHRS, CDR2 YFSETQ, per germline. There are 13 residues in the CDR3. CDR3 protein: CASSFGDNQPQHF. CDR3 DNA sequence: TGCGCCAGCAGCTTCGGGGACAATCAGCCCCAGCATTTT.

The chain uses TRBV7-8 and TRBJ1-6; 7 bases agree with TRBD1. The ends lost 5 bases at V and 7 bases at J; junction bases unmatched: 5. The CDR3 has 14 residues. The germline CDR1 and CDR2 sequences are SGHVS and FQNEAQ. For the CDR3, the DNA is TGTGCCAGCAGCCCGGGACAGAGGAATTCACCCCTCCACTTT. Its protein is CASSPGQRNSPLHF. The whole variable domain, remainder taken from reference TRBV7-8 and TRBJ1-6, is GAGVSQSPRYKVAKRGQDVALRCDPISGHVSLFWYQQALGQGPEFLTYFQNEAQLDKSGLPSDRFFAERPEGSVSTLKIQRTQQEDSAVYLCASSPGQRNSPLHFGNGTRLTVT.

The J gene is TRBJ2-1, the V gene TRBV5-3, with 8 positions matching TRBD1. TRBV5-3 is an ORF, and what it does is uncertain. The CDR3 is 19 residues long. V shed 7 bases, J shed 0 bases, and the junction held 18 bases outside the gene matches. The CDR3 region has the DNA TGTGCCAGAGAGACGACCTCGGACAGGGATTTTAACTCCTACAATGAGCAGTTCTTC. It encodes CARETTSDRDFNSYNEQFF.

The CDR3 loop reads CASSLDPSTGLRGYTF. CDR3 bases: TGTGCCAGCAGCCTCGACCCCTCGACAGGGTTGAGGGGCTACACCTTC. V and J are TRBV7-3 and TRBJ1-2; TRBD1 matches at 7 bases. CDR3 length equals 16 residues. Germline assignment: CDR1 SGHTA and CDR2 FQGTGA. Trimming took 5 bases from V and 8 from J; bases not matched to a gene: 17.

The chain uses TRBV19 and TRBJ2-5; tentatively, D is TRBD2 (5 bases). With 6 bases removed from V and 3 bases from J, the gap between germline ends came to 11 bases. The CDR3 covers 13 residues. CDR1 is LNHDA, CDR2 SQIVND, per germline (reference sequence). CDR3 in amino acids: CASSLDSEETQYF. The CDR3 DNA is TGTGCCAGTAGCCTGGACTCAGAAGAGACCCAGTACTTC.

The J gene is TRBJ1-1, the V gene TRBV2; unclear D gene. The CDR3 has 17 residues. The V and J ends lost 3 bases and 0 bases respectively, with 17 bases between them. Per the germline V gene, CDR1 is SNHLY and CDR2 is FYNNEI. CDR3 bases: TGTGCCAGCAGTGATACCCCACAAAGGGAGTTGAACACTGAAGCTTTCTTT. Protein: CASSDTPQRELNTEAFF.

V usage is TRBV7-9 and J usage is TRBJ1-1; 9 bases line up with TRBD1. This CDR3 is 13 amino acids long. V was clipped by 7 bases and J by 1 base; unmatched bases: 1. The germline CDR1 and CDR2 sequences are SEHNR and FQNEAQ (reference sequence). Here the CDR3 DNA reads TGTGCCAGCACGACAGGGGGGAACACTGAAGCTTTCTTT. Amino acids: CASTTGGNTEAFF.

The CDR3, as DNA: TGTGCCAGCACCGGAGGGCACAACTATGGCTACACCTTC. It encodes CASTGGHNYGYTF. V usage is TRBV28 and J usage is TRBJ1-2; D gene unclear. Germline V lookup: CDR1 MDHEN, CDR2 SYDVKM. This CDR3 region has 13 residues. The ends were cut back, 7 bases at V and 2 bases at J, with 11 bases in the middle.